Listed here is a single TCR beta chain. Antigen specificity is unknown. Trimming removed 3 bases from V and 0 bases from J, with 12 bases in between. The length of the CDR3 is 15 residues. The germline CDR1 and CDR2 sequences are SNHLY and FYNNEI. Healthy Caucasian individuals from Russia aged about 6 to 100 were enrolled as donors. The sample originates from a study of blood T cells in healthy people across ages. For the study at large: Every two T cells gave about one barcoded beta molecule via template switching.

Study results and limitations: Unsorted PBMC input precluded a conclusive naive versus antigen-experienced comparison. Naive CD4+ cell counts and diversity both ran higher in long-lived than in aged donors.

A second PCR of roughly 7 to 11 cycles used a sample-barcoded 5' primer and a J-beta primer mix. One entry per CDR3 protein results from TCRdb running MiXCR on the 5' RACE reads. Altogether 1.2 million to 1.5 million distinct CDR3 sequences are present, approximately 42% being singletons, with the ten largest covering roughly 7.7%. This sequence joins TRBV2 and TRBJ2-7; possibly TRBD2 for D (6 bases). Input material: blood. The receptor was derived from a woman aged 18-30 years in good health. CDR3 residues: CASSEGPGVSYEQYF. For the CDR3, the DNA is TGTGCCAGCAGTGAGGGGCCGGGGGTCTCCTACGAGCAGTACTTC. The full variable domain, its missing parts supplied by reference TRBV2 and TRBJ2-7, is EPEVTQTPSHQVTQMGQEVILRCVPISNHLYFYWYRQILGQKVEFLVSFYNNEISEKSEIFDDQFSVERPDGSNFTLKIRSTKLEDSAMYFCASSEGPGVSYEQYFGPGTRLTVT.